This is a list of T cell receptor beta chains from one sample in a study of shared clonotypes between healthy human individuals. Repertoires were generated with immunoSEQ multiplex PCR, while TCRdb's copy carries only in-frame clones and drops some. This sample has about 380,000 clones, with 95% to 97% found just once. Sequencing was carried out using memory CD8+ T cells sorted from blood. These TCRs come from a man aged 30 to 45 in good health. Both conserved end residues are part of each CDR3. D genes are given only for firm matches. Clone size, where shown, is once, few, many, or a class for clones that have expanded.

d_call	clone_size	v_call	j_call	cdr3_aa	cdr3_nt
.	.	TRBV28	TRBJ1-2	CASAMLGSYYGYTF	TGTGCCAGCGCGATGTTGGGGTCATACTATGGCTACACCTTC
.	.	TRBV29-1	TRBJ2-2	CSVERIAGELFF	TGCAGCGTTGAAAGAATAGCTGGGGAGCTGTTTTTT
.	.	TRBV7-2	TRBJ2-7	CASSLDRKGYEQYF	TGTGCCAGCAGCTTAGATCGAAAGGGCTACGAGCAGTACTTC
.	.	TRBV10-3	TRBJ2-1	CAISETLASEGEQFF	TGTGCCATCAGTGAGACACTAGCTTCTGAGGGTGAGCAGTTCTTC
.	.	TRBV12-5	TRBJ2-7	CASGLATEGFVYEQYF	TGTGCTAGTGGTTTGGCAACGGAGGGGTTCGTTTACGAGCAGTACTTC
.	.	TRBV6-6	TRBJ2-7	CASSYVPERTYEQYF	TGTGCCAGCAGTTACGTACCGGAGAGAACCTACGAGCAGTACTTC
TRBD2	.	TRBV10-2	TRBJ2-3	CASLPGTSGTGHSTDTQYF	TGCGCCAGCCTACCCGGGACTAGCGGGACTGGGCATAGCACAGATACGCAGTATTTT
TRBD2	.	TRBV6-1	TRBJ2-5	CASSEWGGRETQYF	TGTGCCAGCAGTGAATGGGGGGGGAGGGAGACCCAGTACTTC
.	.	TRBV11-2	TRBJ2-3	CASSLGAEWTDTQYF	TGTGCCAGCAGTTTGGGGGCGGAATGGACAGATACGCAGTATTTT
.	.	TRBV14	TRBJ1-1	CASSQEVTEAFF	TGTGCCAGCAGCCAGGAGGTAACTGAAGCTTTCTTT
.	once	TRBV28	TRBJ2-5	CASSLLGTPRETQYF	TGTGCCAGCAGTTTATTAGGGACTCCCAGGGAGACCCAGTACTTC
.	.	TRBV27	TRBJ2-7	CASSLTGTYYEQYF	TGTGCCAGCAGTCTGACCGGGACGTACTACGAGCAGTACTTC
.	.	TRBV5-5	TRBJ1-1	CASSLYVGSTEAFF	TGTGCCAGCAGCTTGTACGTAGGGAGTACTGAAGCTTTCTTT
.	.	TRBV4-1	TRBJ2-1	CASSPPGLIRIDEQFF	TGCGCCAGCAGCCCACCGGGACTTATTAGGATCGATGAGCAGTTCTTC
.	.	TRBV11-2	TRBJ2-7	CASSPTGDEQYF	TGTGCCAGCAGCCCGACGGGTGACGAGCAGTACTTC
.	.	TRBV6-5	TRBJ2-7	CASSYSAGPEQYF	TGTGCCAGCAGTTATTCGGCGGGACCCGAGCAGTACTTC
.	.	TRBV27	TRBJ1-2	CASSLRQSNYGYTF	TGTGCCAGCAGTCTAAGACAGAGTAACTATGGCTACACCTTC
TRBD2	.	TRBV10-2	TRBJ2-1	CASSEPTSGRNNEQFF	TGCGCCAGCAGTGAGCCGACTAGCGGGAGGAACAATGAGCAGTTCTTC
TRBD1	.	TRBV7-2	TRBJ1-6	CASSPRRDRDNSPLHF	TGTGCCAGCAGCCCCCGCCGGGACAGGGATAATTCACCCCTCCACTTT
.	.	TRBV7-3	TRBJ2-3	CASSLKARADTQYF	TGTGCCAGCAGCTTAAAGGCGAGGGCAGATACGCAGTATTTT
TRBD2	.	TRBV5-1	TRBJ2-1	CASSLLLAGDYEQFF	TGCGCCAGCAGCTTGTTACTAGCGGGAGATTACGAGCAGTTCTTC
.	.	TRBV28	TRBJ1-3	CASSLESSGNTIYF	TGTGCCAGCAGTTTAGAGAGCTCTGGAAACACCATATATTTT